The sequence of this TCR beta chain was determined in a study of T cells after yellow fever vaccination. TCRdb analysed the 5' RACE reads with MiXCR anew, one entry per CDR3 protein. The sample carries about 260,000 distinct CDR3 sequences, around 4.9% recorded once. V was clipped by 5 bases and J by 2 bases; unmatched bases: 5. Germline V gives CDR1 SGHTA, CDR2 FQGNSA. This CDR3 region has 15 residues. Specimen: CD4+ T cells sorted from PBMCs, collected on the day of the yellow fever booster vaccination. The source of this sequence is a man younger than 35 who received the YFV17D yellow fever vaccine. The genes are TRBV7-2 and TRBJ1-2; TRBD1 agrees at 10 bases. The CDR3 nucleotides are TGTGCCAGCAGCCAGACAGGGGGCGCCAACTATGGCTACACCTTC. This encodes CASSQTGGANYGYTF.